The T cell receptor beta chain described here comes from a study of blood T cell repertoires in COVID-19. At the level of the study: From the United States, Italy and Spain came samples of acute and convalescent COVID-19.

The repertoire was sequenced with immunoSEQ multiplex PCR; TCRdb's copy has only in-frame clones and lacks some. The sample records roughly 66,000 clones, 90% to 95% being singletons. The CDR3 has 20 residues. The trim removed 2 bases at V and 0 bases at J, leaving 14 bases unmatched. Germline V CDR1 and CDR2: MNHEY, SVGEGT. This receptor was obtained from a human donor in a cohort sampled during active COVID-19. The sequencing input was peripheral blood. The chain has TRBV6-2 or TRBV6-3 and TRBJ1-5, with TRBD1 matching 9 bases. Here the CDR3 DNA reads TGTGCCAGCAGTTACAATTTTGGGGGACAGGGCCTATATAGCAATCAGCCCCAGCATTTT. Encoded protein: CASSYNFGGQGLYSNQPQHF.